Listed below are T cell receptor beta chains from one sample, sequenced in a study of OX40 agonist ivuxolimab in advanced cancers. TCRdb's copy holds only in-frame clones and misses some; the assay was immunoSEQ multiplex PCR. The data contain fewer than 50,000 clones, around nine tenths of them singletons. Sequencing used CD4+ or CD8+ T cells sorted from blood, obtained in a trial of the OX40 agonist ivuxolimab. These receptors were collected from an adult with an advanced solid tumor such as melanoma, head and neck, liver or kidney cancer. CDR3s include the opening cysteine and the closing phenylalanine or tryptophan. Each record gives: D gene, J gene, CDR3 length, V gene, clone size, CDR3 DNA, CDR3 protein. D genes are given only for firm matches. Not every row has a clone size; where given, it reads once, few, many or a size class.

d_gene: -
j_gene: TRBJ2-2
len: 15
v_gene: TRBV6-5
abundance: -
CDR3nt: TGTGCCAGCAGTACTCGGACTTGGGGCACCGGGGAGCTGTTTTTT
CDR3aa: CASSTRTWGTGELFF

d_gene: -
j_gene: TRBJ2-5
len: 15
v_gene: TRBV27
abundance: medium-sized
CDR3nt: TGTGCCAGCACCCCATGGGGGACATCAACAGAGACCCAGTACTTC
CDR3aa: CASTPWGTSTETQYF

d_gene: -
j_gene: TRBJ1-5
len: 14
v_gene: TRBV27
abundance: -
CDR3nt: TGTGCCAGCAAAAAAGAGGGAACGGTTCAGCCCCAGCATTTT
CDR3aa: CASKKEGTVQPQHF

d_gene: -
j_gene: TRBJ1-2
len: 14
v_gene: TRBV18
abundance: -
CDR3nt: TGTGCCAGCTCACCACAAACGCAACAAATTGGCTACACCTTC
CDR3aa: CASSPQTQQIGYTF

d_gene: TRBD1
j_gene: TRBJ1-3
len: 16
v_gene: TRBV9
abundance: -
CDR3nt: TGTGCCAGCAGCGTAGACAGGGGGCAATACGGAAACACCATATATTTT
CDR3aa: CASSVDRGQYGNTIYF

d_gene: -
j_gene: TRBJ1-1
len: 12
v_gene: TRBV6-1
abundance: -
CDR3nt: TGTGCCAGCAGAATACAGGGCCCTGAAGCTTTCTTT
CDR3aa: CASRIQGPEAFF

d_gene: TRBD1
j_gene: TRBJ2-7
len: 15
v_gene: TRBV19
abundance: few
CDR3nt: TGTGCCAGTAGTATAGCCGGGACAGGGCACTACGAGCAGTACTTC
CDR3aa: CASSIAGTGHYEQYF

d_gene: -
j_gene: TRBJ1-5
len: 13
v_gene: TRBV4-3
abundance: -
CDR3nt: TGCGCCAGCAGCCAAGATTTCGGTCAGCCCCAGCATTTT
CDR3aa: CASSQDFGQPQHF

d_gene: -
j_gene: TRBJ2-4
len: 15
v_gene: TRBV6-5
abundance: once
CDR3nt: TGTGCCAGCAGTTCACTGCCGGGAGAGGACTACATTCAGTACTTC
CDR3aa: CASSSLPGEDYIQYF

d_gene: -
j_gene: TRBJ1-5
len: 14
v_gene: TRBV19
abundance: -
CDR3nt: TGTGCCAGTAGTGCACCGGGCCCCAATCAGCCCCAGCATTTT
CDR3aa: CASSAPGPNQPQHF

d_gene: TRBD2
j_gene: TRBJ2-5
len: 16
v_gene: TRBV9
abundance: once
CDR3nt: TGTGCCAGCAGTTCGGGACTAGCGGGAGCGGAAGAGACCCAGTACTTC
CDR3aa: CASSSGLAGAEETQYF

d_gene: -
j_gene: TRBJ2-1
len: 16
v_gene: TRBV13
abundance: -
CDR3nt: TGTGCCAGCAGCTTAGGCCTCACGAGCTCCTACAATGAGCAGTTCTTC
CDR3aa: CASSLGLTSSYNEQFF

d_gene: TRBD1
j_gene: TRBJ2-7
len: 15
v_gene: TRBV7-9
abundance: -
CDR3nt: TGTGCCAGCAGCTCCCCCGGACAGGGAGACTACGAGCAGTACTTC
CDR3aa: CASSSPGQGDYEQYF

d_gene: -
j_gene: TRBJ1-2
len: 14
v_gene: TRBV12-2
abundance: -
CDR3nt: TGTGCAAGGGACAGGGGAAAGGTTGGCTATGGCTACACCTTC
CDR3aa: CARDRGKVGYGYTF

d_gene: -
j_gene: TRBJ2-7
len: 14
v_gene: TRBV6-5
abundance: -
CDR3nt: TGTGCCAGCAGTTACTCGCAGGGTGCCTACGAGCAGTACTTC
CDR3aa: CASSYSQGAYEQYF

d_gene: -
j_gene: TRBJ1-5
len: 15
v_gene: TRBV11-2
abundance: few
CDR3nt: TGTGCCAGCAGTGAGGGGTCTGGCCTCGGGGAACCCCAGCATTTT
CDR3aa: CASSEGSGLGEPQHF

d_gene: TRBD1
j_gene: TRBJ1-1
len: 12
v_gene: TRBV13
abundance: -
CDR3nt: TGTGCCAGCAGAGACAGGGCTCCTGAAGCTTTCTTT
CDR3aa: CASRDRAPEAFF

d_gene: -
j_gene: TRBJ2-1
len: 12
v_gene: TRBV5-1
abundance: -
CDR3nt: TGCGCCAGCAGCTTGGGAGGCAATGAGCAGTTCTTC
CDR3aa: CASSLGGNEQFF

d_gene: TRBD2
j_gene: TRBJ2-2
len: 16
v_gene: TRBV4-2
abundance: -
CDR3nt: TGTGCCAGCAGCCAAGGGGCGGGGGGCAACACCGGGGAGCTGTTTTTT
CDR3aa: CASSQGAGGNTGELFF

d_gene: TRBD1
j_gene: TRBJ2-7
len: 18
v_gene: TRBV11-2
abundance: -
CDR3nt: TGTGCCAGCAGCTCGGGGACAGGGGAACCCAGTAGTTACTACGAGCAGTACTTC
CDR3aa: CASSSGTGEPSSYYEQYF

d_gene: TRBD1
j_gene: TRBJ2-7
len: 14
v_gene: TRBV29-1
abundance: few
CDR3nt: TGCAGCGTTGAAGGACAGGGGCGTTCCTACGAGCAGTACTTC
CDR3aa: CSVEGQGRSYEQYF

d_gene: -
j_gene: TRBJ1-2
len: 14
v_gene: TRBV29-1
abundance: -
CDR3nt: TGCAGCGTTGATAAAAACGTCTTGGACCATGGCTACACCTTC
CDR3aa: CSVDKNVLDHGYTF

d_gene: -
j_gene: TRBJ1-2
len: 16
v_gene: TRBV5-4
abundance: -
CDR3nt: TGTGCCAGCACCCTCCTGAGGGCGGACAGCCATGAGGGCTACACCTTC
CDR3aa: CASTLLRADSHEGYTF

d_gene: -
j_gene: TRBJ1-1
len: 11
v_gene: TRBV4-1
abundance: -
CDR3nt: TGCGCCAGCAGCCTTGGGGTTGAAGCTTTCTTT
CDR3aa: CASSLGVEAFF

d_gene: -
j_gene: TRBJ2-5
len: 15
v_gene: TRBV7-9
abundance: -
CDR3nt: TGTGCCAGCAGCCCCAGGGGAGACGGCAAAGAGACCCAGTACTTC
CDR3aa: CASSPRGDGKETQYF

d_gene: TRBD2
j_gene: TRBJ2-3
len: 16
v_gene: TRBV4-2
abundance: -
CDR3nt: TGTGCCAGCAGCCAGACATTAGCGGGGAGCACAGATACGCAGTATTTT
CDR3aa: CASSQTLAGSTDTQYF

d_gene: -
j_gene: TRBJ2-3
len: 13
v_gene: TRBV9
abundance: -
CDR3nt: TGTGCCAGCAGCGGGGGAGGAATCGATACGCAGTATTTT
CDR3aa: CASSGGGIDTQYF

d_gene: -
j_gene: TRBJ2-3
len: 12
v_gene: TRBV19
abundance: once
CDR3nt: TGTGCCAGTAGTACGGGAGCAGATACGCAGTATTTT
CDR3aa: CASSTGADTQYF

d_gene: -
j_gene: TRBJ1-2
len: 14
v_gene: TRBV9
abundance: -
CDR3nt: TGTGCCAGCAGCGTAGGCAGGCCAGGGGATGGCTACACCTTC
CDR3aa: CASSVGRPGDGYTF

d_gene: TRBD1
j_gene: TRBJ2-1
len: 16
v_gene: TRBV7-6
abundance: -
CDR3nt: TGTGCCAGCAGCTTAGTAGGGGACAGCTCCTACAATGAGCAGTTCTTC
CDR3aa: CASSLVGDSSYNEQFF

d_gene: -
j_gene: TRBJ1-6
len: 15
v_gene: TRBV25-1
abundance: -
CDR3nt: TGTGCCAGCAGTGAACAGGCGGGGGGGTACGCACCCCTCCACTTT
CDR3aa: CASSEQAGGYAPLHF

d_gene: TRBD2
j_gene: TRBJ2-5
len: 16
v_gene: TRBV7-3
abundance: -
CDR3nt: TGTGCCAGCAGCTCAAATCTAGCGGGGGGGCTTGAGACCCAGTACTTC
CDR3aa: CASSSNLAGGLETQYF

d_gene: -
j_gene: TRBJ2-7
len: 12
v_gene: TRBV7-2
abundance: -
CDR3nt: TGTGCCAGCAGTTTGAGCTCCTACGAGCAGTACTTC
CDR3aa: CASSLSSYEQYF

d_gene: -
j_gene: TRBJ2-5
len: 14
v_gene: TRBV7-8
abundance: -
CDR3nt: TGTGCCAGCAGCTTGGTTTTTGGAGGAGAGACCCAGTACTTC
CDR3aa: CASSLVFGGETQYF

d_gene: TRBD1
j_gene: TRBJ1-4
len: 16
v_gene: TRBV13
abundance: -
CDR3nt: TGTGCCAGCAGCTGTGAACCGGGACAGCATAATGAAAAACTGTTTTTT
CDR3aa: CASSCEPGQHNEKLFF

d_gene: -
j_gene: TRBJ2-5
len: 16
v_gene: TRBV19
abundance: -
CDR3nt: TGTGCCAGTAGTTCCCAAGAAACTAGGAGGGAAGAGACCCAGTACTTC
CDR3aa: CASSSQETRREETQYF

d_gene: -
j_gene: TRBJ2-1
len: 11
v_gene: TRBV5-4
abundance: -
CDR3nt: TGTGCCAGCACTTATTCTGATGAGCAGTTCTTC
CDR3aa: CASTYSDEQFF

d_gene: -
j_gene: TRBJ2-7
len: 14
v_gene: TRBV7-2
abundance: -
CDR3nt: TGTGCCAGCAGCTTCCTTCGACCCTCCTACGAGCAGTACTTC
CDR3aa: CASSFLRPSYEQYF

d_gene: -
j_gene: TRBJ2-1
len: 14
v_gene: TRBV27
abundance: -
CDR3nt: TGTGCCAGCAGTTTATCGTTTTACTCGAATGAGCAGTTCTTC
CDR3aa: CASSLSFYSNEQFF

d_gene: -
j_gene: TRBJ1-1
len: 13
v_gene: TRBV6-5
abundance: -
CDR3nt: TGTGCCAGCAGTTACTCCCAGGTCACTGAAGCTTTCTTT
CDR3aa: CASSYSQVTEAFF

d_gene: -
j_gene: TRBJ2-5
len: 15
v_gene: TRBV21-1
abundance: -
CDR3nt: TGTGCCAGCAGCAATAGGAGCCTACAACAAGAGACCCAGTACTTC
CDR3aa: CASSNRSLQQETQYF

d_gene: -
j_gene: TRBJ1-5
len: 15
v_gene: TRBV9
abundance: -
CDR3nt: TGTGCCAGCAGCGCTACAGGGAATCGCAATCAGCCCCAGCATTTT
CDR3aa: CASSATGNRNQPQHF

d_gene: TRBD1
j_gene: TRBJ1-1
len: 15
v_gene: TRBV9
abundance: -
CDR3nt: TGTGCCAGCAGCGTAACGACAGGGTTGGTTGCTGAAGCTTTCTTT
CDR3aa: CASSVTTGLVAEAFF

d_gene: TRBD1
j_gene: TRBJ2-7
len: 16
v_gene: TRBV18
abundance: -
CDR3nt: TGTGCCAGCTCACCCGTGGACAGGGGGGCGTCCTACGAGCAGTACTTC
CDR3aa: CASSPVDRGASYEQYF

d_gene: -
j_gene: TRBJ1-1
len: 12
v_gene: TRBV9
abundance: -
CDR3nt: TGTGCCAGCAGCGTGACCTCGAAGGACATCTCCTTT
CDR3aa: CASSVTSKDISF

d_gene: -
j_gene: TRBJ2-7
len: 15
v_gene: TRBV9
abundance: -
CDR3nt: TGTGCCAGCAGCCCGACCGGGGATCTACCCTACGAGCAGTACTTC
CDR3aa: CASSPTGDLPYEQYF

d_gene: -
j_gene: TRBJ1-1
len: 14
v_gene: TRBV19
abundance: few
CDR3nt: TGTGCCAGTAGTATTGGACAGACGAACACTGAAGCTTTCTTT
CDR3aa: CASSIGQTNTEAFF

d_gene: TRBD2
j_gene: TRBJ2-1
len: 16
v_gene: TRBV7-6
abundance: once
CDR3nt: TGTGCCAGCAGCCAGGGGTTTAGCGGGGGGCTAGGGGAGCAGTTCTTC
CDR3aa: CASSQGFSGGLGEQFF

d_gene: TRBD2
j_gene: TRBJ2-4
len: 19
v_gene: TRBV9
abundance: -
CDR3nt: TGTGCCAGCAGCGTAGCTAGCGGGAGGGCCCCAAGGGCCAAGGACATTCAGTACTTC
CDR3aa: CASSVASGRAPRAKDIQYF

d_gene: TRBD1
j_gene: TRBJ2-7
len: 16
v_gene: TRBV27
abundance: -
CDR3nt: TGTGCCAGCAGTCCCACTGACAGGGGGAGCTCCTACGAGCAGTACTTC
CDR3aa: CASSPTDRGSSYEQYF